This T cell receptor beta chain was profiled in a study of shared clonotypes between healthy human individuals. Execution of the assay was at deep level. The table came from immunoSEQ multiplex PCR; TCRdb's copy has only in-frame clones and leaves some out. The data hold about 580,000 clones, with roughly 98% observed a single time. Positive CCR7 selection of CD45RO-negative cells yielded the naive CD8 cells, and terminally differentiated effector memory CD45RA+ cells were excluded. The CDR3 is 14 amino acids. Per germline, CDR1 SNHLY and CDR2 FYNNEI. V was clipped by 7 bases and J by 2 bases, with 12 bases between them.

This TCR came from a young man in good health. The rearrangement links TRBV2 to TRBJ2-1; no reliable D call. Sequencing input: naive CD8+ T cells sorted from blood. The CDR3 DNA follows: TGTGCCAGCAAGGTGGACGCAGCCTACAATGAGCAGTTCTTC. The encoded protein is CASKVDAAYNEQFF.